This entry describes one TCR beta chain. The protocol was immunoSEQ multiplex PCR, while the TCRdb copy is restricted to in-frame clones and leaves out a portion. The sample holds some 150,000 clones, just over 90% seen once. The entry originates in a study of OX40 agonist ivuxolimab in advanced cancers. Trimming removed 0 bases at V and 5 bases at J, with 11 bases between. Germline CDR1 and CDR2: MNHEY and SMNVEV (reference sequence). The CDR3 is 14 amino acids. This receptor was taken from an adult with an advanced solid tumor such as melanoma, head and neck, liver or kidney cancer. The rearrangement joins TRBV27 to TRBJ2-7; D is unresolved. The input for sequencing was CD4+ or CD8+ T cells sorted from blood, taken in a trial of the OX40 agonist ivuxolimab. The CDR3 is CASSLSQYRHEQYF. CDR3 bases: TGTGCCAGCAGTTTATCCCAATACCGCCACGAGCAGTACTTC.